These 27 T cell receptor beta chains came from one sample sequenced in a study of human T cells and chemical hapten exposure. TCRdb used MiXCR to reprocess the RACE reads, holding one entry per CDR3 protein. The repertoire includes approximately 340,000 distinct CDR3 sequences, about 7% of them detected once, and 7.5% to 9% sits in the top ten. Time point given: patch test 1, 2 weeks after DPC sensitization. This sample's treatment: therapeutic diphenylcyclopropenone sensitization with weekly scalp DPC. This specimen was whole blood, taken in connection with sensitization to the hapten diphenylcyclopropenone (DPC). Every receptor here comes from a woman aged 18 to 35 with alopecia areata. Some clones in this sample may be carry-over from other donors' samples.

This clonotype was counted a few times. V usage is TRBV7-2 and J usage is TRBJ2-5, with 12 bases lining up with TRBD2. The CDR3 is 19 amino acids. Germline V gene lookup returns CDR1 SGHTA and CDR2 FQGNSA. The J segment lost 2 bases and the V segment lost 0 bases, leaving 10 bases of the junction unmatched. The CDR3 region is CASSLAPPWLAGGQETQYF. The CDR3 DNA is TGTGCCAGCAGCTTAGCACCACCCTGGCTAGCGGGGGGGCAAGAGACCCAGTACTTC.

Ten or more counts support this clonotype. The rearrangement uses TRBV29-1 and TRBJ1-1; D is undetermined. The CDR3 contains 12 residues. From germline, CDR1 is SQVTM and CDR2 ANQGSEA. Trimming cost V 5 bases and J 11 bases, with 18 bases left between them. CDR3 sequence: CSVLASAPRAFF. DNA of the CDR3: TGCAGCGTTCTTGCCTCGGCACCCCGGGCTTTCTTT. The whole variable domain, remainder taken from reference TRBV29-1 and TRBJ1-1, is SAVISQKPSRDICQRGTSLTIQCQVDSQVTMMFWYRQQPGQSLTLIATANQGSEATYESGFVIDKFPISRPNLTFSTLTVSNMSPEDSSIYLCSVLASAPRAFFGQGTRLTVV.

In its sample, this clonotype was seen a few times. This chain uses TRBV13 with TRBJ1-1, with D unresolved. The CDR3 runs to 13 residues. Germline V gene sequence: CDR1 PRHDT, CDR2 FYEKMQ (reference sequence). V gave up 4 bases and J gave up 3 bases, with 9 bases separating them. The CDR3 sequence is CASSSEEHTEAFF. Here the CDR3 DNA reads TGTGCCAGCAGCTCTGAAGAACACACTGAAGCTTTCTTT.

This clonotype was seen a few times. The J gene is TRBJ2-7, the V gene TRBV6-1, with D unclear. V lost 8 bases, J lost 5 bases, and 10 bases lay in between. The germline gives CDR1 MNHNS, CDR2 SASEGT. This CDR3 region has 11 residues. The CDR3 loop reads CASFGRHEQYF. For the CDR3, the DNA is TGTGCCAGCTTCGGACGACACGAGCAGTACTTC.

This clonotype came up a few times. The chain links TRBV4-1 to TRBJ2-7, with a possible D match to TRBD2 (5 bases). Germline V lookup: CDR1 MGHRA, CDR2 YSYEKL. Trimming removed 5 bases at V and 4 bases at J, with 15 bases between. This CDR3 has 14 amino acids. The CDR3 coding sequence is TGCGCCAGCAGCTGGAGTAGCGAGAGTTACGAGCAGTACTTC. It translates to CASSWSSESYEQYF.

This clonotype has a count of ten or more. The CDR3 DNA reads TGTGCCAGCAGTTCCGTTGTGGGGACAGATACGCAGTATTTT. The encoded protein is CASSSVVGTDTQYF. The chain combines TRBV6-2 or TRBV6-3 with TRBJ2-3; D remains unclear. The germline CDR1 and CDR2 sequences are MNHEY and SVGEGT. V lost 4 bases to trimming and J lost 3 bases, with 11 bases between them. This CDR3 contains 14 residues.

This clonotype has only a few counts. The chain recombines TRBV12-3 or TRBV12-4 with TRBJ1-2; no definite D call. Trimming cost V 2 bases and J 7 bases, with 11 bases left between them. The CDR3 extends over 13 amino acids. The CDR3 protein is CASSLIERSGYTF. The CDR3 bases are TGTGCCAGCAGTTTAATCGAGAGGTCTGGCTACACCTTC.

In its sample, this clonotype was seen many times. The chain employs TRBV7-9 and TRBJ2-1, with D perhaps matching TRBD1 or TRBD2 (5 bases each). The CDR3 length is 15 residues. The germline V gene encodes CDR1 SEHNR and CDR2 FQNEAQ (reference sequence). The V gene lost 5 bases and the J gene lost 2 bases, with 13 bases spanning the gap. The CDR3 loop is CASSREEGTYNEQFF. The CDR3 DNA is TGTGCCAGCAGCAGGGAAGAGGGGACCTACAATGAGCAGTTCTTC.

This chain connects TRBV6-4 to TRBJ1-2; TRBD1 agrees at 9 bases. J was trimmed by 0 bases and V by 4 bases; bases with no gene match: 9. The CDR3 extends over 17 amino acids. Germline-derived CDR1 and CDR2 are MRHNA and SNTAGT. This chain's CDR3 is CASSALPGTGTNYGYTF. DNA of the CDR3: TGTGCCAGCAGTGCCCTTCCCGGGACAGGGACTAACTATGGCTACACCTTC.

The CDR3 loop reads CASSPLYDSLGGGETQYF. Here the CDR3 DNA reads TGTGCCAGCAGTCCACTATACGATTCGCTGGGGGGCGGAGAGACCCAGTACTTC. The chain combines TRBV6-6 with TRBJ2-5; the D call may be TRBD1 or TRBD2 (6 bases each). The CDR3 length is 18 residues. Looked up from germline, CDR1 is MNHNY and CDR2 is SVGAGI (reference sequence). V lost 5 bases and J 4 bases, leaving 26 bases between the germline ends.

This clonotype was counted ten times or more. The V and J genes are TRBV19 and TRBJ2-1; 10 positions agree with TRBD2. This CDR3 has 15 residues. Trimming took 6 bases from V and 10 from J; bases not matched to a gene: 12. The V gene's germline CDR1 is LNHDA and CDR2 SQIVND (reference sequence). Written as DNA, the CDR3 is TGTGCCAGTAGATCCGGGAGCGGGGGGGCTAAGGAGCAGTTCTTC. It encodes CASRSGSGGAKEQFF.

The rearrangement joins TRBV7-9 to TRBJ2-3, with 7 bases aligning to TRBD1. Germline V gives CDR1 SEHNR, CDR2 FQNEAQ (reference sequence). Trimming at V came to 5 bases and at J to 4 bases, leaving 12 bases not matched to a gene. The CDR3 has 16 residues. DNA of the CDR3: TGTGCCAGCAGCCCCCCTGTACAGGGGATATCAGATACGCAGTATTTT. Amino acid sequence: CASSPPVQGISDTQYF. The complete variable domain, with remaining parts taken from reference TRBV7-9 and TRBJ2-3, reads DTGVSQNPRHKITKRGQNVTFRCDPISEHNRLYWYRQTLGQGPEFLTYFQNEAQLEKSRLLSDRFSAERPKGSFSTLEIQRTEQGDSAMYLCASSPPVQGISDTQYFGPGTRLTVL.

This chain links TRBV5-6 with TRBJ2-3; possibly TRBD1 or TRBD2 for D (5 bases each). Germline V gene lookup returns CDR1 SGHDT and CDR2 YYEEEE. With 3 bases removed from V and 2 bases from J, the gap between germline ends came to 16 bases. The CDR3 is 16 amino acids. CDR3 amino acids: CASSWGTVENTDTQYF. The CDR3 DNA reads as TGTGCCAGCAGCTGGGGGACCGTGGAGAACACAGATACGCAGTATTTT.

This clonotype was counted only a few times. The chain employs TRBV20-1 and TRBJ1-5, with 8 bases identical to TRBD1. The ends lost 0 bases at V and 5 bases at J; junction bases unmatched: 3. The length of the CDR3 is 14 residues. Looked up from germline, CDR1 is DFQATT and CDR2 is SNEGSKA (reference sequence). CDR3 in DNA: TGCAGTGCTAGAGACCGGACAGGGCATCAGCCCCAGCATTTT. It encodes CSARDRTGHQPQHF.

This clonotype has at least ten counts. The rearrangement uses TRBV7-3 and TRBJ2-3; D gene unclear. V was clipped by 1 base and J by 0 bases, with 8 bases between them. The CDR3 length is 15 residues. Germline-derived CDR1 and CDR2 are SGHTA and FQGTGA. The CDR3 DNA reads TGTGCCAGCAGCTTAATGGCAGCAAGCACAGATACGCAGTATTTT. Amino acid sequence: CASSLMAASTDTQYF.

This clonotype was seen only a few times. CDR3 sequence reads: CASSSHPSGGGAGYGYTF. Here the CDR3 DNA reads TGTGCCAGCAGCTCCCATCCTTCGGGAGGGGGCGCAGGCTATGGCTACACCTTC. The gene calls are TRBV7-3 and TRBJ1-2; TRBD1 matches at 7 bases. This CDR3 is 18 amino acids long. The J segment lost 4 bases and the V segment lost 4 bases, leaving 18 bases of the junction unmatched. Germline V gene data show CDR1 as SGHTA and CDR2 as FQGTGA.

This clonotype was seen more than once but under ten times. The V gene is TRBV10-3, the J gene TRBJ2-6, with 8 positions matching TRBD1. Germline V gene data show CDR1 as ENHRY and CDR2 as SYGVKD. V lost 0 bases to trimming and J lost 0 bases; unmatched junction nucleotides: 10. This CDR3 is built from 20 residues. Written as DNA, the CDR3 is TGTGCCATCAGTGAGTCAGGGCAGGGGGCTCTCCTCTCTGGGGCCAACGTCCTGACTTTC. This translates into CAISESGQGALLSGANVLTF.

This clonotype has at least ten counts. The chain has TRBV18 and TRBJ2-1, with 7 positions matching TRBD1. CDR3 length: 15 residues. V dropped 6 bases and J dropped 0; count of bases not matched to a gene: 5. In germline, CDR1 is KGHSH, CDR2 LQKENI. In DNA form, the CDR3 reads TGTGCCAGCTCCCCGGGACAGAGCTCCTACAATGAGCAGTTCTTC. This translates into CASSPGQSSYNEQFF. Looking up the rest from reference TRBV18 and TRBJ2-1 gives the full variable domain: NAGVMQNPRHLVRRRGQEARLRCSPMKGHSHVYWYRQLPEEGLKFMVYLQKENIIDESGMPKERFSAEFPKEGPSILRIQQVVRGDSAAYFCASSPGQSSYNEQFFGPGTRLTVL.

There are many counts of this clonotype. The chain links TRBV6-1 to TRBJ2-7; weak D call: TRBD1 (5 bases). CDR3 length: 15 amino acids. V was trimmed by 5 bases and J by 3 bases, leaving 17 bases between them. Germline values: CDR1 MNHNS, CDR2 SASEGT. The CDR3 region has the DNA TGTGCCAGCAGTCAGTCAGGGCTGCGCTACTACGAGCAGTACTTC. This sequence encodes CASSQSGLRYYEQYF.

This clonotype was seen repeatedly, ten times or more. The V call is TRBV29-1, the J call TRBJ2-3, with 7 bases aligning to TRBD2. The V gene end was trimmed by 6 bases and the J gene end by 7 bases; junction bases not matched to a gene: 10. The CDR3 length is 13 residues. CDR1 SQVTM and CDR2 ANQGSEA come from the germline V gene. CDR3 nucleotide sequence: TGCAGCGTCTACCCGGCGGGGGTCCATACGCAGTATTTT. Translation: CSVYPAGVHTQYF.

Ten or more counts support this clonotype. The chain uses TRBV7-9 and TRBJ2-3; D unresolved. CDR1 SEHNR and CDR2 FQNEAQ come from the germline V gene (reference sequence). The ends were cut back, 4 bases at V and 2 bases at J, with 25 bases in the middle. This CDR3 has 19 amino acids. CDR3 residues: CASSSDNMSPAGFTDTQYF. In DNA, the CDR3 is TGTGCCAGCAGCTCCGACAATATGTCCCCTGCTGGGTTCACAGATACGCAGTATTTT.

This clonotype was observed at least ten times. This chain connects TRBV28 to TRBJ1-4; D is possibly TRBD1 (5 bases). Germline assignment: CDR1 MDHEN and CDR2 SYDVKM. The CDR3 is 11 residues long. Trimming cost V 6 bases and J 8 bases, with 7 bases left between them. CDR3 nucleotides: TGTGCCAGCAGGGGGGGGGAAAAACTGTTTTTT. Translating gives CASRGGEKLFF.

In this sample, this clonotype turned up a few times. The rearrangement links TRBV2 to TRBJ1-2; no firm D call. Germline CDR1 is SNHLY and CDR2 is FYNNEI. The V and J ends lost 6 bases and 3 bases respectively, with 17 bases between them. This CDR3 contains 15 residues. The CDR3 spells CASSSPDSEHYGYTF. The CDR3 coding sequence is TGTGCCAGCAGCTCTCCGGACTCGGAACACTATGGCTACACCTTC.

This clonotype occurred a few times. The chain carries TRBV7-9 and TRBJ2-7; D is perhaps TRBD1 (6 bases). This CDR3 has 13 residues. Germline values: CDR1 SEHNR, CDR2 FQNEAQ (reference sequence). V lost 4 bases and J lost 8, with 15 bases in between. CDR3 loop: CASSSQTGTKQYF. In DNA form, the CDR3 reads TGTGCCAGCAGCTCACAGACAGGAACGAAGCAGTACTTC.

There are a few counts of this clonotype. The chain carries TRBV6-5 and TRBJ2-7; either TRBD1 or TRBD2 may supply D (5 bases each). Germline loops: CDR1 MNHEY, CDR2 SVGAGI. V shed 5 bases and J shed 2 bases, with 19 bases lying between them. This CDR3 contains 16 residues. The CDR3 loop is CASSDNPGSGTYEQYF. CDR3 bases: TGTGCCAGCAGTGACAACCCAGGGTCGGGAACCTACGAGCAGTACTTC.

This clonotype was detected many times. This chain links TRBV20-1 with TRBJ2-5; 9 nucleotides agree with TRBD2. The CDR3 totals 14 residues. V gave up 6 bases and J gave up 4 bases; unmatched junction bases: 9. Germline lookup yields CDR1 DFQATT and CDR2 SNEGSKA (reference sequence). CDR3 sequence (DNA): TGCAGTGCCACCGGGACTAGCTTTTCAGAGACCCAGTACTTC. Residues: CSATGTSFSETQYF.

This clonotype was seen ten or more times. The DNA of the CDR3 is TGTGCCAGCAGCTTAGCGCGGGGGGGGATTAGTACAGATACGCAGTATTTT. Its protein is CASSLARGGISTDTQYF. The chain combines TRBV7-2 with TRBJ2-3; 9 positions match TRBD2. Trimming took 0 bases from V and 3 from J; bases not matched to a gene: 7. The CDR3 spans 17 residues. Looked up from germline, CDR1 is SGHTA and CDR2 is FQGNSA.